These 27 T cell receptor beta chains were sequenced from one sample in a study of regulatory T cells in long-lasting Graves disease. To make TCR beta libraries, researchers used iRepertoire HTBI primers and Arm-PCR of CDR3 regions. TCRdb reprocessed the multiplex PCR reads via MiXCR and lists one record per CDR3 protein. Among 540,000 or so distinct CDR3 sequences listed, approximately 15% were seen once. Indicated time point: newly diagnosed GD, antithyroid drugs for less than 3 months. Isolated PBMC RNA provided the starting material for the TCR library. These data were also reused for a study on T cells in Graves' hyperthyroidism and ophthalmopathy.

The sample consisted of peripheral blood mononuclear cells (PBMCs), taken at new diagnosis, from a patient treated with antithyroid drugs. Receptor source: a man aged 30 to 45 with Graves disease.

The chain combines TRBV5-6 with TRBJ2-5; maybe TRBD2 (6 bases). Trimming removed 3 bases from V and 2 bases from J, with 11 bases in between. Germline V gene sequence: CDR1 SGHDT, CDR2 YYEEEE. CDR3 length equals 14 residues. For the CDR3, the DNA is TGTGCCAGCAGCTCGGGACTTGTACAAGAGACCCAGTACTTC. It translates to CASSSGLVQETQYF.

Many counts were recorded for this clonotype. The chain recombines TRBV2 with TRBJ2-1, with 8 bases matching TRBD1. The CDR3 consists of 13 residues. With V trimmed by 6 bases and J by 7 bases, 5 bases remained unmatched. CDR1 and CDR2 (germline): SNHLY, FYNNEI. CDR3 coding DNA: TGTGCCAGCAGAAACGACAGGGGTAATGAGCAGTTCTTC. Amino acids: CASRNDRGNEQFF.

This clonotype was counted a few times. The gene calls are TRBV19 and TRBJ1-5, with 9 bases matching TRBD1. The CDR3 spans 18 residues. V was pared by 5 bases and J by 5 bases, with 16 bases of the junction left unmatched. In germline, CDR1 is LNHDA, CDR2 SQIVND (reference sequence). CDR3: CASSPKNPDRDRDQPQHF. The CDR3 DNA follows: TGTGCCAGTAGTCCCAAAAACCCGGACCGGGACAGGGATCAGCCCCAGCATTTT.

This clonotype came up many times. The rearrangement joins TRBV5-1 to TRBJ1-1; TRBD1 aligns across 8 bases. The CDR3 sequence is 15 residues long. V lost 4 bases and J lost 1; bases outside the gene matches: 6. CDR1 SGHRS and CDR2 YFSETQ come from the germline V gene. The CDR3, as DNA: TGCGCCAGCAGCGCCTCACAGGGGGGGAACACTGAAGCTTTCTTT. This sequence encodes CASSASQGGNTEAFF.

Many counts were recorded for this clonotype. The chain is built from TRBV29-1 and TRBJ1-1; 10 nucleotides match TRBD1. The germline gives CDR1 SQVTM, CDR2 ANQGSEA. The junction had 9 bases not matched to a gene; V was cut back by 6 bases and J by 11 bases. This CDR3 is 12 amino acids long. The CDR3 sequence: CSVAGQGRTAFF. Here the CDR3 DNA reads TGCAGCGTGGCGGGACAGGGGAGGACGGCTTTCTTT.

This clonotype appeared many times. This chain uses TRBV27 with TRBJ2-7, with a possible D match to TRBD1 (6 bases). Germline V CDR1 and CDR2: MNHEY, SMNVEV (reference sequence). This CDR3 spans 18 amino acids. The V and J ends lost 2 bases and 2 bases respectively, with 22 bases between them. The CDR3 here is CASSLRLGFRQATYEQYF. CDR3 coding DNA: TGTGCCAGCAGTTTAAGGCTTGGGTTTCGACAGGCGACCTACGAGCAGTACTTC.

Ten or more counts support this clonotype. The rearrangement uses TRBV11-2 and TRBJ2-3; 8 nucleotides agree with TRBD1. Germline trimming cut 5 bases from V and 2 bases from J; bases unmatched to any gene: 6. Germline V lookup: CDR1 SGHAT, CDR2 FQNNGV. The CDR3 length is 15 residues. The CDR3 sequence: CASSPGQGHTDTQYF. CDR3 sequence (DNA): TGTGCCAGCAGCCCCGGACAGGGACACACAGATACGCAGTATTTT.

This clonotype was observed a few times. This chain uses TRBV3-1 with TRBJ2-7; D unclear. Trimming took 0 bases from V and 3 from J, leaving 18 bases between them. Germline loops: CDR1 LGHDT, CDR2 YNNKEL (reference sequence). The CDR3 has 17 amino acids. The CDR3 nucleotides read TGTGCCAGCAGCCAAGATAGGGCTGGTTATAGGTTCTACGAGCAGTACTTC. Protein product: CASSQDRAGYRFYEQYF.

This clonotype was recorded many times. The V and J genes are TRBV2 and TRBJ2-1, with TRBD2 matching 8 bases. The J call is doubtful: the DNA matches TRBJ2-5 better. The V gene's germline CDR1 is SNHLY and CDR2 FYNNEI. The CDR3 contains 15 residues. The CDR3 nucleotides are TGTGCCAGCACGCCTACATTAGCGGGACAAGAGACCCAGTACTTC. Encoded protein: CASTPTLAGQETQYF.

This clonotype was counted between two and nine times. The gene calls are TRBV12-3 or TRBV12-4 and TRBJ2-2; 8 nucleotides agree with TRBD1. Trimming removed 7 bases from V and 7 bases from J; junction bases left unmatched: 8. The CDR3 extends over 14 amino acids. The CDR3 here is CASTFGQGNGELFF. CDR3 coding DNA: TGTGCCAGCACATTCGGACAGGGAAACGGGGAGCTGTTTTTT.

The rearrangement uses TRBV24-1 and TRBJ2-5; no definite D call. CDR1 is KGHDR and CDR2 is SFDVKD in the germline V gene. The CDR3 is 12 residues long. Trimming took off 4 bases at V and 5 bases at J, with 7 bases between the two ends. For the CDR3, the DNA is TGTGCCACCAGTGACGCTCTGGAGACCCAGTACTTC. Translated, it gives CATSDALETQYF.

This clonotype was seen at least ten times. The chain employs TRBV6-2 or TRBV6-3 and TRBJ2-1; D remains unclear. V was clipped by 5 bases and J by 6 bases, with 14 bases between them. Germline V gene sequence: CDR1 MNHEY, CDR2 SVGEGT. CDR3 length: 14 residues. The CDR3, as DNA: TGTGCCAGCAGTGAACACCAGGTCCTCAATGAGCAGTTCTTC. This sequence encodes CASSEHQVLNEQFF.

This clonotype came up many times. This chain joins TRBV27 and TRBJ1-1; the match to TRBD1 covers 8 bases. The CDR3 has 13 residues. In germline, CDR1 is MNHEY, CDR2 SMNVEV (reference sequence). V lost 5 bases and J lost 7; bases outside the gene matches: 6. The CDR3 bases are TGTGCCAGCAGTCCCCGGACAGGGAGTGAAGCTTTCTTT. It codes for CASSPRTGSEAFF.

This clonotype was detected a few times. V and J are TRBV3-1 and TRBJ2-1; D gene uncertain. The CDR3 is 14 residues long. V lost 0 bases and J 6 bases, leaving 9 bases between the germline ends. Germline V lookup: CDR1 LGHDT, CDR2 YNNKEL (reference sequence). CDR3 bases: TGTGCCAGCAGCCAAGAATTATGGGGCAATGAGCAGTTCTTC. It translates to CASSQELWGNEQFF.

CDR3 coding DNA: TGTGCCAGTAGTATAGAGCGGGATTGGTACCGTGCCGGGGAGCTGTTTTTT. Translated: CASSIERDWYRAGELFF. J is TRBJ2-2 and V is TRBV19, with TRBD2 as a possible D gene (6 bases). From germline, CDR1 is LNHDA and CDR2 SQIVND (reference sequence). V was clipped by 0 bases and J by 6 bases, with 17 bases between them. The CDR3 extends over 17 amino acids.

This clonotype was recorded many times. The chain links TRBV6-1 to TRBJ1-5, with D unresolved. This CDR3 has 13 residues. Trimming left V 6 bases short and J 6 bases short, with 12 bases between. Germline V gives CDR1 MNHNS, CDR2 SASEGT. The CDR3 sequence is CASRGEWGQPQHF. CDR3 DNA: TGTGCCAGCAGGGGTGAGTGGGGTCAGCCCCAGCATTTT.

This clonotype appeared many times. The rearrangement joins TRBV7-2 to TRBJ2-5, with TRBD2 matching over 10 bases. The ends lost 1 base at V and 1 base at J; junction bases unmatched: 3. The CDR3 has 16 amino acids. Germline CDR1 SGHTA, CDR2 FQGNSA. The CDR3 bases are TGTGCCAGCAGCTTAGTCGGGACTAGCGCCCAAGAGACCCAGTACTTC. It translates to CASSLVGTSAQETQYF.

The chain couples TRBV25-1 to TRBJ2-1; D gene uncertain. V dropped 1 base and J dropped 8 bases, with 12 bases sitting between them. Germline V gene data show CDR1 as MGHDK and CDR2 as SYGVNS. The CDR3 sequence is 14 residues long. CDR3 nucleotides: TGTGCCAGCAGTGAATGGGCGGCCGGAGATGAGCAGTTCTTC. Its protein product is CASSEWAAGDEQFF.

The chain uses TRBV15 and TRBJ2-5; no clear D. The CDR3 sequence is 13 residues long. The ends were cut back, 5 bases at V and 3 bases at J, with 10 bases in the middle. Germline CDR1 reads LNHNV; CDR2 reads YYDKDF (reference sequence). The CDR3 nucleotides are TGTGCCACCAGCGGAGCACCTAAAGAGACCCAGTACTTC. This translates into CATSGAPKETQYF.

This clonotype has only a few counts. Germline is not matched at one junction end, which may reflect a read error. The chain is built from TRBV19 and TRBJ2-1; the D gene is possibly TRBD1 (7 bases). The CDR3 length is 14 residues. CDR1 LNHDA and CDR2 SQIVND come from the germline V gene (reference sequence). The CDR3: CASSIQSGGNERFF. CDR3 bases: TGTGCCAGTAGTATCCAGTCAGGGGGGAATGAGCGGTTCTTC.

This clonotype has a count of ten or more. The rearrangement joins TRBV27 to TRBJ1-2; 7 positions agree with TRBD1. Germline V gene data show CDR1 as MNHEY and CDR2 as SMNVEV (reference sequence). Trimming cost V 5 bases and J 6 bases; bases outside gene matches: 15. The CDR3 runs to 16 residues. CDR3: CASSTQTGWGRDGYTF. CDR3 nucleotides: TGTGCCAGCAGTACCCAGACAGGGTGGGGAAGAGATGGCTACACCTTC.

This clonotype showed up just a few times. CDR3 in DNA: TGTGCCAGCAGCGTTTCAGGGGTAGGCTATGGCTACACCTTC. Encoded protein: CASSVSGVGYGYTF. This rearrangement joins TRBV9 to TRBJ1-2; TRBD1 is a possible D gene (6 bases). The CDR3 extends over 14 amino acids. Trimming took 2 bases from V and 4 from J, leaving 12 bases between them. Looked up from germline, CDR1 is SGDLS and CDR2 is YYNGEE.

This clonotype came up a few times. A single base separates this from a much larger clone, so it may be a read error. For the CDR3, the DNA is TGCAGCGTCGTTAGACTAGCGGGAACCAATGAGCAGTTCTTC. Translated: CSVVRLAGTNEQFF. The rearrangement links TRBV29-1 to TRBJ2-1; 11 bases line up with TRBD2. V dropped 6 bases and J dropped 6; count of bases not matched to a gene: 7. The CDR3 sequence is 14 residues long. In germline, CDR1 is SQVTM, CDR2 ANQGSEA.

This clonotype was observed a few times. Here the CDR3 DNA reads TGTGCCACCAGCAAGGAGGGGAGATTACAAGAGACCCAGTACTTC. Translating it yields CATSKEGRLQETQYF. This chain connects TRBV15 to TRBJ2-5; maybe TRBD2 (6 bases). In germline, CDR1 is LNHNV, CDR2 YYDKDF (reference sequence). The V and J ends lost 4 bases and 2 bases respectively, with 14 bases between them. The CDR3 spans 15 residues. Complete variable domain (other parts from reference TRBV15 and TRBJ2-5): DAMVIQNPRYQVTQFGKPVTLSCSQTLNHNVMYWYQQKSSQAPKLLFHYYDKDFNNEADTPDNFQSRRPNTSFCFLDIRSPGLGDTAMYLCATSKEGRLQETQYFGPGTRLLVL.

The sample holds many counts of this clonotype. The chain combines TRBV29-1 with TRBJ1-2; D gene uncertain. Trimming took off 6 bases at V and 6 bases at J, with 11 bases between the two ends. This CDR3 contains 11 residues. Germline CDR1 and CDR2: SQVTM and ANQGSEA. CDR3 nucleotides: TGCAGCGTAGCCCAAGTGGATGGCTACACCTTC. Protein product: CSVAQVDGYTF.

At least ten counts were recorded for this clonotype. CDR3 nucleotide sequence: TGCAGTGCTAGAGACCACATGGGCCTTGGGGCTTTCTTT. Translated: CSARDHMGLGAFF. The chain joins TRBV20-1 to TRBJ1-1; D gene uncertain. Trimming cost V 0 bases and J 11 bases, with 16 bases left between them. The V gene's germline CDR1 is DFQATT and CDR2 SNEGSKA (reference sequence). This CDR3 is built from 13 residues.

This clonotype was seen ten or more times. The CDR3 protein is CAWSVEGELFF. CDR3 sequence (DNA): TGTGCCTGGAGTGTAGAAGGGGAGCTGTTTTTT. The chain combines TRBV30 with TRBJ2-2, with D uncertain. In germline, CDR1 is GTSNPN, CDR2 SVGIG (reference sequence). V was clipped by 0 bases and J by 8 bases, with 4 bases between them. The CDR3 totals 11 residues.